A single sample is the source of the 8 T cell receptor beta chains below, sequenced in a study of T cells in Graves' hyperthyroidism and ophthalmopathy. Amplified regions were TCR beta CDR3 sequences from RNA transcripts. When the TCR CDR3 underwent first-round RT-PCR, the HTBI primer set was used. TCRdb re-analysed the multiplex PCR reads in MiXCR, keeping a single row per CDR3 protein. The table includes around 660,000 distinct CDR3 sequences, roughly 45% detected once. Sequencing was carried out using peripheral blood or thyroid tissue (not recorded which). These TCRs come from an adult man with Graves' disease, either hyperthyroidism or ophthalmopathy (not recorded which).

In regard to this clonotype: Just one base apart from a much larger clone, this may be a read error. The chain carries TRBV2 and TRBJ1-1; D not resolved. The CDR3 covers 14 residues. Germline V gene sequence: CDR1 SNHLY, CDR2 FYNNEI. Trimming removed 4 bases at V and 0 bases at J, with 9 bases between. CDR3 bases: TGTGCCAGCAGTGTGACCCCCATGAACACTGAAGCTTTCTTT. Its protein product is CASSVTPMNTEAFF.

This clonotype was observed a few times. The V call is TRBV14, the J call TRBJ1-5; TRBD1 aligns across 7 bases. Germline V lookup: CDR1 SGHDN, CDR2 FVKESK. The CDR3 is 14 amino acids. V lost 5 bases, J lost 7 bases, and 8 bases stayed unmatched. CDR3 loop: CASSTDRVVQPQHF. The CDR3 nucleotides read TGTGCCAGCAGCACCGACAGGGTGGTACAGCCCCAGCATTTT.

The rearrangement links TRBV10-3 to TRBJ1-5; 8 bases are a match to TRBD1. The CDR3 is 14 amino acids. CDR1 and CDR2 (germline): ENHRY, SYGVKD. Unmatched junction bases numbered 8, after V lost 7 bases and J lost 6 bases. The CDR3 nucleotides are TGTGCCATCACCGGGACAGGATGGGTTCAGCCCCAGCATTTT. Translating gives CAITGTGWVQPQHF.

This clonotype was recorded many times. The chain combines TRBV7-2 with TRBJ1-5, with TRBD1 matching over 7 bases. The CDR3 runs to 15 residues. V was pared by 3 bases and J by 2 bases, with 4 bases of the junction left unmatched. The germline gives CDR1 SGHTA, CDR2 FQGNSA. CDR3 loop: CASSFNDRGNQPQHF. CDR3 nucleotide sequence: TGTGCCAGCAGCTTCAACGACAGGGGCAATCAGCCCCAGCATTTT.

This clonotype was observed a few times. V is TRBV9 and J is TRBJ1-6; the D gene is possibly TRBD1 (6 bases). The CDR3 consists of 15 residues. Germline-derived CDR1 and CDR2 are SGDLS and YYNGEE. V lost 4 bases and J lost 6, with 14 bases in between. The CDR3 nucleotides read TGTGCCAGCAGCTACACCTTCAGGGGTAATTCACCCCTCCACTTT. It encodes CASSYTFRGNSPLHF.

Many counts were recorded for this clonotype. The chain is built from TRBV11-2 and TRBJ1-1; unclear D gene. The length of the CDR3 is 13 residues. Trimming cost V 3 bases and J 0 bases, with 5 bases left between them. From germline, CDR1 is SGHAT and CDR2 FQNNGV. CDR3 sequence: CASSFYMNTEAFF. In DNA, the CDR3 is TGTGCCAGCAGCTTCTACATGAACACTGAAGCTTTCTTT.

Regarding this clonotype: A much larger clone lies one base from this, so it may be a read error. V is TRBV2 and J is TRBJ2-7; 9 bases map to TRBD2. The CDR3 is 12 residues long. Germline trimming cut 11 bases from V and 6 bases from J; bases unmatched to any gene: 8. Germline V gene data show CDR1 as SNHLY and CDR2 as FYNNEI. The CDR3 loop is CAGKAGGIEQYF. The CDR3 nucleotides read TGTGCCGGCAAAGCGGGAGGTATCGAGCAGTACTTC.

This clonotype appeared a few times. The rearrangement links TRBV19 to TRBJ1-2; 9 bases agree with TRBD1. CDR1 LNHDA and CDR2 SQIVND come from the germline V gene (reference sequence). This CDR3 has 15 amino acids. V shed 3 bases, J shed 0 bases, and the junction held 2 bases outside the gene matches. The CDR3 DNA follows: TGTGCCAGTAGTATGGACAGGGGACCTAACTATGGCTACACCTTC. It is translated as CASSMDRGPNYGYTF.